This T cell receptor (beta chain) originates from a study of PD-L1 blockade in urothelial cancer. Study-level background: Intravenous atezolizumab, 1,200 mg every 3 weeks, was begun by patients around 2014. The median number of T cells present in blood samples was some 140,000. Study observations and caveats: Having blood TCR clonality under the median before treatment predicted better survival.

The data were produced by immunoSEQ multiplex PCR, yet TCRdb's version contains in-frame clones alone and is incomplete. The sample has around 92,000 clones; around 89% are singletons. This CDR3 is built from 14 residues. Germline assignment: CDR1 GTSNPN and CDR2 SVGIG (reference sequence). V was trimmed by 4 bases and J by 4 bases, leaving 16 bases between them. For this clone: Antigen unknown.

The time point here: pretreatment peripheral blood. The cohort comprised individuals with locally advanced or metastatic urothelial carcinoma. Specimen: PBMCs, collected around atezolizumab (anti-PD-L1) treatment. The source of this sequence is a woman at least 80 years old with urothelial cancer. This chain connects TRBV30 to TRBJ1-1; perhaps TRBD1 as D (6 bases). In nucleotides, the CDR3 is TGTGCCTGGAAATTAGGGGGGGTGGGCACTGAAGCTTTCTTT. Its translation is CAWKLGGVGTEAFF.